Included here is one T cell receptor beta chain sequence, with context. The record originates from a study of blood T cell repertoires in COVID-19. On the study more broadly: COVID-19 samples, acute and convalescent, were from the United States, Italy and Spain. PBMCs, B-cell-depleted T cells, or T cells provided the cDNA or gDNA that made up the material.

The germline V gene has CDR1 MNHEY and CDR2 SMNVEV (reference sequence). The CDR3 spans 11 residues. The V end was cut by 3 bases, the J end by 2 bases, with 2 bases between. Generated by immunoSEQ multiplex PCR, the TCRdb table keeps only in-frame clones and is missing some. Counted here are a few hundred thousand clones, approximately 80% occurring once; the ten biggest clones make up 8% to 9.5%. This chain connects TRBV27 to TRBJ2-7; D remains unclear. Sequenced: peripheral blood. This receptor was identified in a human donor in a cohort sampled during active COVID-19. This chain's CDR3 is CASSFTYEQYF. DNA of the CDR3: TGTGCCAGCAGTTTTACCTACGAGCAGTACTTC.